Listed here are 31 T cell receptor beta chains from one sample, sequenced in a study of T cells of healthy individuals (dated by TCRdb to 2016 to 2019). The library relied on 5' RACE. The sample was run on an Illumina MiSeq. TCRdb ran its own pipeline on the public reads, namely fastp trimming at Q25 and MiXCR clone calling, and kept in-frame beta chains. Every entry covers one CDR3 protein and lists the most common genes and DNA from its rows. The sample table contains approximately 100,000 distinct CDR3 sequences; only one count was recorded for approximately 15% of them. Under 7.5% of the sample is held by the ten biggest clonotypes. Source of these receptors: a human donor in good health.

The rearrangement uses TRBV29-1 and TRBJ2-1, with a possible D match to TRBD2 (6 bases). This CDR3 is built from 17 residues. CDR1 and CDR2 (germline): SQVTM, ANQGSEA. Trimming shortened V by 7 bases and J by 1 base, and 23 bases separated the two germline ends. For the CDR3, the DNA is TGCAGCGCCCATAGAACCAGTAGCGGTATTTCCTACAATGAGCAGTTCTTC. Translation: CSAHRTSSGISYNEQFF.

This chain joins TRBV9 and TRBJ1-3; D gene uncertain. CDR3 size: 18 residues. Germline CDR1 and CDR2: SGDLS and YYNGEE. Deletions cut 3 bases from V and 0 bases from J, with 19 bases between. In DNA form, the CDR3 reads TGTGCCAGCAGCGAGAGGGAGGTCTCCCATCTCTCTGGAAACACCATATATTTT. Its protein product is CASSEREVSHLSGNTIYF. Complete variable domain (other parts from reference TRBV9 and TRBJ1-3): DSGVTQTPKHLITATGQRVTLRCSPRSGDLSVYWYQQSLDQGLQFLIQYYNGEERAKGNILERFSAQQFPDLHSELNLSSLELGDSALYFCASSEREVSHLSGNTIYFGEGSWLTVV.

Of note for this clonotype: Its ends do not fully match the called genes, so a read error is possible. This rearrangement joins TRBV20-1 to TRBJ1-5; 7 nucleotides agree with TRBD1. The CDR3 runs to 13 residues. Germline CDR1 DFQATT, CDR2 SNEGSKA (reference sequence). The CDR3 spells CSARETGSQPQHF. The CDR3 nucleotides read TGCAGTGCTCGAGAGACAGGGAGTCAGCCCCAGCATTTT.

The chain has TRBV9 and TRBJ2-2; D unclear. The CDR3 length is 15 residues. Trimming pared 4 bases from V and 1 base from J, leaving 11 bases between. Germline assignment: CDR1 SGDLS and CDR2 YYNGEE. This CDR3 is CASSHRDGNTGELFF. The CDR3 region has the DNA TGTGCCAGCAGCCATCGAGACGGGAACACCGGGGAGCTGTTTTTT.

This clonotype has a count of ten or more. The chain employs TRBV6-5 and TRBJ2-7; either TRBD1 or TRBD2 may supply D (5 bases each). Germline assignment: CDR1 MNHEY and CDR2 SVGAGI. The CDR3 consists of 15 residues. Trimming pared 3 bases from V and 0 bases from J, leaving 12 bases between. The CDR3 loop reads CASSYRGGFSYEQYF. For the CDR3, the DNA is TGTGCCAGCAGTTATCGGGGCGGATTCTCCTACGAGCAGTACTTC.

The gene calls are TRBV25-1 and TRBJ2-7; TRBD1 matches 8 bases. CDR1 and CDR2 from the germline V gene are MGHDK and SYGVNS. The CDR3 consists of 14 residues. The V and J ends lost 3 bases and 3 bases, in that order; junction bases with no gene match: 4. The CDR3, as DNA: TGTGCCAGCAGTGATAGACAGGGGCGCTACGAGCAGTACTTC. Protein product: CASSDRQGRYEQYF.

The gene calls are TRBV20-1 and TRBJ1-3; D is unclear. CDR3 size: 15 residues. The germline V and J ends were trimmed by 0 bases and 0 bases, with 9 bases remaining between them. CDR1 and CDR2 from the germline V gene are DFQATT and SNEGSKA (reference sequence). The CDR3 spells CSARDHGYSGNTIYF. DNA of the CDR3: TGCAGTGCTAGAGATCATGGGTACTCTGGAAACACCATATATTTT.

The CDR3 loop reads CASSPNLPGVTYEQYF. In DNA, the CDR3 is TGTGCCAGCTCACCAAACCTGCCAGGGGTGACCTACGAGCAGTACTTC. The chain carries TRBV18 and TRBJ2-7, with D perhaps TRBD1 (6 bases). The CDR3 extends over 16 amino acids. Trimming took off 2 bases at V and 2 bases at J, with 16 bases between the two ends. Germline CDR1 is KGHSH and CDR2 is LQKENI.

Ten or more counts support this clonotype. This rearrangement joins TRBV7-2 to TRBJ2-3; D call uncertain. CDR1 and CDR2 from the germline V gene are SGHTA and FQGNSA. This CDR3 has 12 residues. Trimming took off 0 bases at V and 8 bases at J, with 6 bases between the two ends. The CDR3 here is CASSLAVGTQYF. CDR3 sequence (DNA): TGTGCCAGCAGCTTAGCTGTGGGTACGCAGTATTTT.

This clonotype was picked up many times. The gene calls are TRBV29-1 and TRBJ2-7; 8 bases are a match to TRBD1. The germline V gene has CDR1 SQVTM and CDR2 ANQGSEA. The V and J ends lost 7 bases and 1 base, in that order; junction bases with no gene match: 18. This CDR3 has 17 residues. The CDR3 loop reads CSAGGSLGQGPSYEQYF. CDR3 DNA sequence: TGCAGCGCCGGTGGTTCATTAGGACAGGGCCCTTCCTACGAGCAGTACTTC.

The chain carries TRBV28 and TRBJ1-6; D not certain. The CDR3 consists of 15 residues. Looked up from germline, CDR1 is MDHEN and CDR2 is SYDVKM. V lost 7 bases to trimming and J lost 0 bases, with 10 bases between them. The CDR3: CASIPSSSYNSPLHF. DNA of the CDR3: TGTGCCAGCATCCCGTCGAGCTCCTATAATTCACCCCTCCACTTT.

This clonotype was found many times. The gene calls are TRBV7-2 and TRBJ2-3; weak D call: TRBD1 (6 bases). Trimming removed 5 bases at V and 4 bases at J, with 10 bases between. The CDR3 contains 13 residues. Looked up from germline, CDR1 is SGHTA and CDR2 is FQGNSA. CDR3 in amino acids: CASSTNRADTQYF. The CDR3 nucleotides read TGTGCCAGCAGCACTAACAGGGCAGATACGCAGTATTTT. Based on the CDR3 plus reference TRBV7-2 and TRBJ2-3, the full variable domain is GAGVSQSPSNKVTEKGKDVELRCDPISGHTALYWYRQSLGQGLEFLIYFQGNSAPDKSGLPSDRFSAERTGGSVSTLTIQRTQQEDSAVYLCASSTNRADTQYFGPGTRLTVL.

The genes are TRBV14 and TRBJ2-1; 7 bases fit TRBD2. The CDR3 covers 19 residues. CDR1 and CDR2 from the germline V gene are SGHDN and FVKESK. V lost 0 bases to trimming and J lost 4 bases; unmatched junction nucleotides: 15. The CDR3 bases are TGTGCCAGCAGCCAAGATCCAATAACCTGGGCTAGCGGTTACAATGAGCAGTTCTTC. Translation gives CASSQDPITWASGYNEQFF.

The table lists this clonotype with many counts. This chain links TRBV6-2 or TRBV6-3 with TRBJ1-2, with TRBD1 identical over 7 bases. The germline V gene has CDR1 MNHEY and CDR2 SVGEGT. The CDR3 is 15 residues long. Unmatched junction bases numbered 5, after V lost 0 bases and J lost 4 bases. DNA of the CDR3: TGTGCCAGCAGTTACTCGACAGGGCTGGGCTATGGCTACACCTTC. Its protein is CASSYSTGLGYGYTF.

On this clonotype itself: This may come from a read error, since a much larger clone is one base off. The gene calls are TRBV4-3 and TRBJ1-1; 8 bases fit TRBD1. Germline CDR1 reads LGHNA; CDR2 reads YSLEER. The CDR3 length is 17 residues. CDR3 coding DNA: TGCGCCAGCAGCCAAGTGGGCAGGGGGCTAGTCGGCACTGAAGCTTCCTTT. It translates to CASSQVGRGLVGTEASF.

In DNA form, the CDR3 reads TGTGCCAGCAGAGGGGGATCCTCGGAAACCATTCAGTACTTC. Protein sequence: CASRGGSSETIQYF. The J gene is TRBJ2-4, the V gene TRBV12-3 or TRBV12-4; the D gene is possibly TRBD1 (6 bases). V was shortened by 6 bases and J by 9 bases, with 18 bases between the two germline ends. This CDR3 region has 14 residues.

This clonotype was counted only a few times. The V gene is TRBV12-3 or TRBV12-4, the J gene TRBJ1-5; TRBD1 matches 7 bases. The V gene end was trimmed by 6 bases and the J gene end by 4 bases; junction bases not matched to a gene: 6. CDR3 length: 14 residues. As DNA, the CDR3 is TGTGCCAGCAGAAGACAGGGTCGGAATCAGCCCCAGCATTTT. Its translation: CASRRQGRNQPQHF.

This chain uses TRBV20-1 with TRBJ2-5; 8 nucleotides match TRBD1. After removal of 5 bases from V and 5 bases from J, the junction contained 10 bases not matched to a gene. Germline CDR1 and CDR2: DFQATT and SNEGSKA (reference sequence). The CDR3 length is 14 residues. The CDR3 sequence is CSAGQGAPGETQYF. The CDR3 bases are TGCAGTGCTGGACAGGGTGCCCCCGGGGAGACCCAGTACTTC.

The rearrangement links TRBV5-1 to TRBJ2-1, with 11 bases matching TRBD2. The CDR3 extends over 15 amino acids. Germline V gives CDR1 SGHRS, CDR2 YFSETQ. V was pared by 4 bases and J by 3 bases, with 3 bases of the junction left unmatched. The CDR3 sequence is CASSEGLAVYNEQFF. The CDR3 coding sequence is TGCGCCAGCAGCGAGGGACTAGCGGTCTACAATGAGCAGTTCTTC.

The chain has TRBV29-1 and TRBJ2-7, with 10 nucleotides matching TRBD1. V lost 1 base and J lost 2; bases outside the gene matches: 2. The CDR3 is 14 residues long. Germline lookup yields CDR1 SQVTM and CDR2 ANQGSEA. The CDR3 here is CSVEGTGGTYEQYF. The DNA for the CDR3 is TGCAGCGTTGAAGGGACAGGGGGGACCTACGAGCAGTACTTC.

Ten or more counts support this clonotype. Written as DNA, the CDR3 is TGTGCCAGCAGTTTAGGACAGGGGAATCAGCCCCAGCATTTT. The encoded protein is CASSLGQGNQPQHF. The chain links TRBV28 to TRBJ1-5, with 9 bases that match TRBD1. The J segment lost 4 bases and the V segment lost 2 bases, leaving 0 bases of the junction unmatched. The CDR3 contains 14 residues. Per germline, CDR1 MDHEN and CDR2 SYDVKM. Full variable domain (remainder filled in from reference TRBV28 and TRBJ1-5): DVKVTQSSRYLVKRTGEKVFLECVQDMDHENMFWYRQDPGLGLRLIYFSYDVKMKEKGDIPEGYSVSREKKERFSLILESASTNQTSMYLCASSLGQGNQPQHFGDGTRLSIL.

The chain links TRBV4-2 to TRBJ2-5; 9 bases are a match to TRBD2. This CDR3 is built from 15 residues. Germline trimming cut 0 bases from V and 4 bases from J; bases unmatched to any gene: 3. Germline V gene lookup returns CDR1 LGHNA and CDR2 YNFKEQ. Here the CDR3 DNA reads TGTGCCAGCAGCCAAGAGCGGGGGGGAGGAGAGACCCAGTACTTC. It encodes CASSQERGGGETQYF.

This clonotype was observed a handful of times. The CDR3 sequence is CSATIGGSTGNQPQHF. As DNA, the CDR3 is TGCAGTGCTACGATTGGAGGCTCGACGGGCAATCAGCCCCAGCATTTT. The chain recombines TRBV20-1 with TRBJ1-5; D ambiguous. The CDR3 spans 16 residues. Trimming took off 4 bases at V and 2 bases at J, with 18 bases between the two ends. Looked up from germline, CDR1 is DFQATT and CDR2 is SNEGSKA (reference sequence).

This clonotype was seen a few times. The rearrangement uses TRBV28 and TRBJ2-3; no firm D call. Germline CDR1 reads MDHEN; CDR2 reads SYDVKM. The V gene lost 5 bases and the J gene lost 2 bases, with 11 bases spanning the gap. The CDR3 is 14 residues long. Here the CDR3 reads CASSPTPPTDTQYF. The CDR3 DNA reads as TGTGCCAGCAGTCCCACCCCCCCCACAGATACGCAGTATTTT.

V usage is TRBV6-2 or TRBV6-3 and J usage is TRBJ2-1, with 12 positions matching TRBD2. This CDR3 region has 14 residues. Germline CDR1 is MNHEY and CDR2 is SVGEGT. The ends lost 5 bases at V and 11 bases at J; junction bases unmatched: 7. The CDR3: CASSTSGGSMQQFF. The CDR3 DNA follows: TGTGCCAGCAGTACTAGCGGGGGGTCGATGCAGCAGTTCTTC.

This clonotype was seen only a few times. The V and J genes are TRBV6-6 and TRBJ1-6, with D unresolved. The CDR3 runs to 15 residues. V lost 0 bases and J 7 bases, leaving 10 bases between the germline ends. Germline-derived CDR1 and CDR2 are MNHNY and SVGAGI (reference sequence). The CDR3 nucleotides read TGTGCCAGCAGTTACTCCGGGTGGTACAATTCACCCCTCCACTTT. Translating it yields CASSYSGWYNSPLHF.

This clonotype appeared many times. CDR3 in amino acids: CASSQDYGPPKETQYF. The CDR3, as DNA: TGTGCCAGCAGCCAAGATTACGGGCCTCCTAAGGAGACCCAGTACTTC. The V gene is TRBV14, the J gene TRBJ2-5; D uncertain. CDR3 length equals 16 residues. Germline V gene lookup returns CDR1 SGHDN and CDR2 FVKESK. The V end was cut by 0 bases, the J end by 5 bases, with 16 bases between.

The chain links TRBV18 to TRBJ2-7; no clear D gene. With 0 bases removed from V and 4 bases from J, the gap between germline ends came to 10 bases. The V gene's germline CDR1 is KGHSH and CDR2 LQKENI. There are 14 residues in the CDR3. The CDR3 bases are TGTGCCAGCTCACCACCGGTCAGCGTATACGAGCAGTACTTC. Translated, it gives CASSPPVSVYEQYF.

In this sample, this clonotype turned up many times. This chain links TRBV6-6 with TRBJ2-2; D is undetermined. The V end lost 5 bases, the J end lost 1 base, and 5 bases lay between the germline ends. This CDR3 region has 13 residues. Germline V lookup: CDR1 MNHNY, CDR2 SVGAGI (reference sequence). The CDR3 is CASSRQNTGELFF. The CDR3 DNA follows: TGTGCCAGCAGTCGGCAGAACACCGGGGAGCTGTTTTTT.

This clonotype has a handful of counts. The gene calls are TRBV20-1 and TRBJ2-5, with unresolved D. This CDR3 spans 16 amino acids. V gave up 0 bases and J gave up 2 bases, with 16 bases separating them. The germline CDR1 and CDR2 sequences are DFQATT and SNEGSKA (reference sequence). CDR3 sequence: CSARELKDEIQETQYF. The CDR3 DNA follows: TGCAGTGCTAGAGAATTAAAGGACGAGATTCAAGAGACCCAGTACTTC.

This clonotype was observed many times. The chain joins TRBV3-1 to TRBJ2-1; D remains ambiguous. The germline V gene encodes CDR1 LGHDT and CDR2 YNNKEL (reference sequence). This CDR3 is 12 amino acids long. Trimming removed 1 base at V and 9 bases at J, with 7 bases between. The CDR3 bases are TGTGCCAGCAGCCAAGGGTCGGGTGAGCAGTTCTTC. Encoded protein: CASSQGSGEQFF.